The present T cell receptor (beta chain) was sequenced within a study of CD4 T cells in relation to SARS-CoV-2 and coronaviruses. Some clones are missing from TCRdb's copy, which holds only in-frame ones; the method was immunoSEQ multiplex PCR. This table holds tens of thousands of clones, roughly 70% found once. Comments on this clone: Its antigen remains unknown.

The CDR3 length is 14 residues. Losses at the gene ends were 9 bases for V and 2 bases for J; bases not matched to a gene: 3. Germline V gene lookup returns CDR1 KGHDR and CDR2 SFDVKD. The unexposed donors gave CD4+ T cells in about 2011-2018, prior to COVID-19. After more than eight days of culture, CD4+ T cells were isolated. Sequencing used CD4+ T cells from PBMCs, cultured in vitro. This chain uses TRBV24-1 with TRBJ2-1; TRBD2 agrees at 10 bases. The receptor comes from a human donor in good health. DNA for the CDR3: TGTGCCACCGCCAGCGGGAGGGCCTACAATGAGCAGTTCTTC. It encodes CATASGRAYNEQFF.